Below, one T cell receptor (beta chain) is given with its context. This specimen comes from a study of blood T cell repertoires in COVID-19. Study as a whole: Both acute and convalescent COVID-19 samples were obtained from the United States, Italy and Spain. Sources were T cells, B-cell-depleted T cells, or PBMCs; the material itself was cDNA or gDNA.

There are 19 residues in the CDR3. In the source study's methods: The authors estimated nucleated cell counts from reference gene primer amplification. Assay: immunoSEQ multiplex PCR; the TCRdb copy retains only in-frame clones and omits some. V, J and clone size derive from that table, while D and trimming were established from the DNA sequence. This repertoire shows a few hundred thousand clones, more than 75% found once; its top ten account for 2.9%. This receptor was identified in a man aged 50 to 60 who had recovered from COVID-19. The material sequenced was peripheral blood. The chain employs TRBV21-1 and TRBJ2-2; the D call of TRBD2 is as the table states it, not checked on the DNA. TRBV21-1 counts as a pseudogene. This chain's CDR3 is CASTTPGGRLRGDTGELFF. CDR3 bases: TGTGCCAGCACCACGCCGGGGGGGCGCTTGCGTGGAGACACCGGGGAGCTGTTTTTT.